These 24 T cell receptor beta chains came from one sample sequenced in a study of memory B cells and T cells in multiple sclerosis. Their antigens are not known. Stimulus-free culture yielded autoproliferating CFSE-dim and non-proliferating CFSE-high T cells, each sequenced separately. Cultures began with some 52 million CFSE-labeled PBMCs, unstimulated for 6 to 8 days, with replicate wells pooled. Sequencing used immunoSEQ multiplex PCR; TCRdb keeps in-frame clones, though not all of them. The sample contains about 12,000 clones, approximately 84% of which appear only once. The sample taken for sequencing was PBMCs from blood kept in culture. The receptors stem from a human donor with multiple sclerosis.

The rearrangement links TRBV6-6 to TRBJ1-2; D is ambiguous. The CDR3 runs to 14 residues. V lost 5 bases to trimming and J lost 8 bases, with 18 bases between them. CDR1 and CDR2 (germline): MNHNY, SVGAGI (reference sequence). The CDR3 spells CASSAPRLDFGYTF. As DNA, the CDR3 is TGTGCCAGCAGTGCACCCAGGCTTGATTTCGGCTACACCTTC.

CDR3 DNA: TGTGCCAGCAGCTCCTTGGGACTAGCGGGGGGGCAAGATACGCAGTATTTT. Its protein product is CASSSLGLAGGQDTQYF. This chain joins TRBV7-6 and TRBJ2-3, with TRBD2 matching over 16 bases. J gave up 5 bases and V 4 bases, and 6 bases lay outside the gene matches. The germline V gene has CDR1 SGHVS and CDR2 FNYEAQ. This CDR3 spans 17 amino acids.

This clone was counted a single time. The sample contains more than one DNA sequence encoding this CDR3. The rearrangement joins TRBV5-1 to TRBJ1-2; the match to TRBD1 covers 9 bases. This CDR3 spans 14 amino acids. Looked up from germline, CDR1 is SGHRS and CDR2 is YFSETQ. V shed 4 bases and J 7 bases; nucleotides not matched to a gene: 8. DNA of the CDR3: TGCGCCAGCAGCCCCGGGACAGGGCCTTTTGGCTACACCTTC. Translating it yields CASSPGTGPFGYTF. Based on the CDR3 plus reference TRBV5-1 and TRBJ1-2, the full variable domain is KAGVTQTPRYLIKTRGQQVTLSCSPISGHRSVSWYQQTPGQGLQFLFEYFSETQRNKGNFPGRFSGRQFSNSRSEMNVSTLELGDSALYLCASSPGTGPFGYTFGSGTRLTVV.

The chain uses TRBV10-2 and TRBJ2-1, with TRBD2 matching over 11 bases. V lost 7 bases, J lost 4 bases, and 3 bases stayed unmatched. CDR3 length: 14 amino acids. In germline, CDR1 is WSHSY, CDR2 SAAADI. CDR3 DNA sequence: TGCGCCAGCATCACTAGCGGGAGATACAATGAGCAGTTCTTC. It specifies CASITSGRYNEQFF.

This clone has just one count. V is TRBV5-1 and J is TRBJ2-5; D is perhaps TRBD1 (5 bases). This CDR3 has 14 amino acids. Trimming took 1 base from V and 1 from J, leaving 8 bases between them. Germline V gene sequence: CDR1 SGHRS, CDR2 YFSETQ. Here the CDR3 DNA reads TGCGCCAGCAGCTTGAGGGGCCTCCAAGAGACCCAGTACTTC. It specifies CASSLRGLQETQYF.

The CDR3 DNA sequence: TGTGCCAGCAGTTTACCGAGAGGGATTGGGTACGAGCAGTACTTC. Translated, it gives CASSLPRGIGYEQYF. The chain has TRBV7-9 and TRBJ2-5, with D possibly matching TRBD2 (5 bases). The J call is doubtful: the DNA matches TRBJ2-7 better. The germline CDR1 and CDR2 sequences are SEHNR and FQNEAQ (reference sequence). The CDR3 has 15 amino acids.

This chain connects TRBV11-2 to TRBJ2-3; 7 bases align to TRBD1. J lost 4 bases, V lost 8 bases, and 9 bases had no gene match. The CDR3 covers 14 residues. Germline V gene lookup returns CDR1 SGHAT and CDR2 FQNNGV. The CDR3 DNA reads TGTGCCAGCCGAGGGGGCATTAAATCAGATACGCAGTATTTT. Translating gives CASRGGIKSDTQYF.

This chain uses TRBV5-1 with TRBJ1-2; 9 bases agree with TRBD1. In germline, CDR1 is SGHRS, CDR2 YFSETQ. The CDR3 is made up of 16 amino acids. J was trimmed by 4 bases and V by 0 bases; bases with no gene match: 7. CDR3 residues: CASSLDGTGLTYGYTF. As DNA, the CDR3 is TGCGCCAGCAGCTTGGATGGGACAGGGCTAACCTATGGCTACACCTTC.

The genes are TRBV23-1 and TRBJ1-4; D gene ambiguous. TRBV23-1 qualifies as an ORF whose function is uncertain. V lost 6 bases to trimming and J lost 8 bases, with 7 bases between them. The CDR3 has 11 residues. DNA of the CDR3: TGCGCCAGCAGCCGGGTGGAAAAACTGTTTTTT. Amino acids: CASSRVEKLFF.

The chain uses TRBV7-2 and TRBJ2-1, with a tentative D call TRBD1 (7 bases). This CDR3 is 16 amino acids long. Trimming cost V 5 bases and J 5 bases, with 19 bases left between them. Germline CDR1 reads SGHTA; CDR2 reads FQGNSA. CDR3 bases: TGTGCCAGCAGCCAGCGGACAGGCGGGGTAGACAATGAGCAGTTCTTC. Residues: CASSQRTGGVDNEQFF.

The chain uses TRBV7-2 and TRBJ2-2, with D possibly being TRBD2 (5 bases). The V end was cut by 5 bases, the J end by 5 bases, with 21 bases between. Germline lookup yields CDR1 SGHTA and CDR2 FQGNSA. This CDR3 comprises 17 residues. The CDR3 DNA sequence: TGTGCCAGCAGCAACAACCCCGGCGGGTTCGGGACCGGGGAGCTGTTTTTT. Amino acid sequence: CASSNNPGGFGTGELFF.

The V and J genes are TRBV18 and TRBJ2-2, with TRBD1 identical over 7 bases. Germline values: CDR1 KGHSH, CDR2 LQKENI. Trimming removed 1 base from V and 2 bases from J; junction bases left unmatched: 10. CDR3 length: 18 amino acids. The CDR3 nucleotides read TGTGCCAGCTCACCACTGGATTACAGGGGATTCAACACCGGGGAGCTGTTTTTT. The encoded protein is CASSPLDYRGFNTGELFF.

This chain joins TRBV29-1 and TRBJ1-1, with D unclear. Germline lookup yields CDR1 SQVTM and CDR2 ANQGSEA. The CDR3 length is 10 residues. Trimming took off 7 bases at V and 2 bases at J, with 5 bases between the two ends. The CDR3 reads CSAGNTEAFF. In nucleotides, the CDR3 is TGCAGCGCCGGTAACACTGAAGCTTTCTTT.

The V gene is TRBV19, the J gene TRBJ1-5; D remains unclear. Germline V gene lookup returns CDR1 LNHDA and CDR2 SQIVND (reference sequence). The CDR3 is 14 residues long. Trimming left V 5 bases short and J 0 bases short, with 8 bases between. CDR3 sequence: CASSLSGSNQPQHF. The CDR3 DNA is TGTGCCAGTAGTCTCTCAGGTAGCAATCAGCCCCAGCATTTT.

This rearrangement joins TRBV5-1 to TRBJ2-2; no definite D call. Germline V gene data show CDR1 as SGHRS and CDR2 as YFSETQ. V lost 2 bases and J lost 2, with 10 bases in between. The CDR3 loop spans 15 amino acids. CDR3 sequence reads: CASSFPAANTGELFF. DNA for the CDR3: TGCGCCAGCAGCTTCCCCGCGGCTAACACCGGGGAGCTGTTTTTT.

This chain uses TRBV5-1 with TRBJ2-7, with 7 nucleotides matching TRBD1. J lost 5 bases, V lost 4 bases, and 12 bases had no gene match. The CDR3 is made up of 15 amino acids. Per the germline V gene, CDR1 is SGHRS and CDR2 is YFSETQ. The CDR3 nucleotides read TGCGCCAGCAGCAATGGACAGGCAAACATCCACGAGCAGTACTTC. Its protein product is CASSNGQANIHEQYF. Combining the CDR3 with reference TRBV5-1 and TRBJ2-7 gives the whole variable domain KAGVTQTPRYLIKTRGQQVTLSCSPISGHRSVSWYQQTPGQGLQFLFEYFSETQRNKGNFPGRFSGRQFSNSRSEMNVSTLELGDSALYLCASSNGQANIHEQYFGPGTRLTVT.

CDR3 protein: CASSLGGTLSSYEQYF. The CDR3, as DNA: TGTGCCAGCAGCTTGGGTGGTACACTATCCTCCTACGAGCAGTACTTC. This chain joins TRBV5-4 and TRBJ2-7; no firm D call. The V and J ends lost 0 bases and 0 bases respectively, with 13 bases between them. The CDR3 has 16 residues. Germline CDR1 SGHNT, CDR2 YYREEE (reference sequence).

The chain has TRBV7-9 and TRBJ2-5, with D possibly called TRBD1 or TRBD2 (5 bases each). There are 14 residues in the CDR3. Trimming removed 1 base at V and 5 bases at J, with 11 bases between. Germline V gene data show CDR1 as SEHNR and CDR2 as FQNEAQ (reference sequence). CDR3 in amino acids: CASSLGSGTETQYF. The CDR3 DNA reads TGTGCCAGCAGCTTAGGGTCTGGGACGGAGACCCAGTACTTC.

The chain combines TRBV28 with TRBJ1-1; unclear D gene. The CDR3 is 14 residues long. The germline V gene has CDR1 MDHEN and CDR2 SYDVKM. With 5 bases removed from V and 1 base from J, the gap between germline ends came to 11 bases. This CDR3 is CASSLLLENTEAFF. The CDR3 DNA is TGTGCCAGCAGTCTCCTCCTTGAGAACACTGAAGCTTTCTTT. Complete variable domain (other parts from reference TRBV28 and TRBJ1-1): DVKVTQSSRYLVKRTGEKVFLECVQDMDHENMFWYRQDPGLGLRLIYFSYDVKMKEKGDIPEGYSVSREKKERFSLILESASTNQTSMYLCASSLLLENTEAFFGQGTRLTVV.

V usage is TRBV7-2 and J usage is TRBJ1-2, with TRBD1 as a possible D gene (6 bases). This CDR3 is built from 15 residues. Trimming shortened V by 0 bases and J by 8 bases, and 16 bases separated the two germline ends. The V gene's germline CDR1 is SGHTA and CDR2 FQGNSA. CDR3 in DNA: TGTGCCAGCAGCTTAGCCTCTGGACAGCGGAGGGGCTACACCTTC. This translates into CASSLASGQRRGYTF.

This clone showed up just a few times. The chain is built from TRBV19 and TRBJ2-7; 7 positions agree with TRBD1. With 5 bases clipped from V and 2 bases from J, the junction kept 3 bases outside the gene matches. The germline CDR1 and CDR2 sequences are LNHDA and SQIVND (reference sequence). The CDR3 loop spans 13 amino acids. In DNA, the CDR3 is TGTGCCAGTAGTTATCAGGGGGCCTACGAGCAGTACTTC. Its protein product is CASSYQGAYEQYF. The full variable domain, with the rest looked up from reference TRBV19 and TRBJ2-7, is DGGITQSPKYLFRKEGQNVTLSCEQNLNHDAMYWYRQDPGQGLRLIYYSQIVNDFQKGDIAEGYSVSREKKESFPLTVTSAQKNPTAFYLCASSYQGAYEQYFGPGTRLTVT.

The chain employs TRBV5-5 and TRBJ2-7, with D unclear. V was cut by 1 base and J by 7 bases, with 12 bases left in between. This CDR3 is 13 amino acids long. Per the germline V gene, CDR1 is SGHKS and CDR2 is YYEKEE (reference sequence). The CDR3 nucleotides are TGTGCCAGCAGCTTGTGGCGACGAGATGAGCAGTACTTC. The encoded protein is CASSLWRRDEQYF. Full variable domain (outside the CDR3, taken from reference TRBV5-5 and TRBJ2-7): DAGVTQSPTHLIKTRGQQVTLRCSPISGHKSVSWYQQVLGQGPQFIFQYYEKEERGRGNFPDRFSARQFPNYSSELNVNALLLGDSALYLCASSLWRRDEQYFGPGTRLTVT.

V usage is TRBV5-2 and J usage is TRBJ1-2. TRBV5-2 is shown as a pseudogene. The CDR3 is 17 amino acids. The CDR3 loop reads CASNEFRGVRKTYGYTF. The CDR3 nucleotides read TGTGCCAGCAATGAGTTTCGAGGAGTACGAAAGACCTATGGCTACACCTTC.

The chain recombines TRBV7-6 with TRBJ1-4; TRBD1 matches at 7 bases. Per the germline V gene, CDR1 is SGHVS and CDR2 is FNYEAQ. V trimming: 5 bases; J trimming: 6 bases; junction bases outside the gene matches: 15. The CDR3 runs to 17 residues. CDR3 DNA: TGTGCCAGCAGCCTCTACTCAGGACAGGAAGTGGATGAAAAACTGTTTTTT. It encodes CASSLYSGQEVDEKLFF.